This T cell receptor (beta chain) was documented in a study of shared clonotypes between healthy human individuals. The study, taken as a whole, reports: Naive subsets typically showed greater estimated richness than memory subsets.

Produced via immunoSEQ multiplex PCR; TCRdb's table is partial and in-frame only. The table has roughly 2,000,000 clones, approximately 94% seen once. As concerns this clone: The antigen remains undetermined.

The germline V gene has CDR1 MDHEN and CDR2 SYDVKM. Deletions cut 3 bases from V and 5 bases from J, with 10 bases between. The CDR3 length is 13 residues. Naivety among CD8 cells was defined by CD45RO negativity and positive CCR7 selection, thereby excluding terminally differentiated effector memory CD45RA+ cells. The chain has TRBV28 and TRBJ2-5; the D is unclear. Source material: naive CD8+ T cells sorted from blood. The sequence was obtained from a man younger than 35 in good health. The CDR3 nucleotides read TGTGCCAGCAGTTTGGTGGCATTGGAGACCCAGTACTTC. Amino acid sequence: CASSLVALETQYF.